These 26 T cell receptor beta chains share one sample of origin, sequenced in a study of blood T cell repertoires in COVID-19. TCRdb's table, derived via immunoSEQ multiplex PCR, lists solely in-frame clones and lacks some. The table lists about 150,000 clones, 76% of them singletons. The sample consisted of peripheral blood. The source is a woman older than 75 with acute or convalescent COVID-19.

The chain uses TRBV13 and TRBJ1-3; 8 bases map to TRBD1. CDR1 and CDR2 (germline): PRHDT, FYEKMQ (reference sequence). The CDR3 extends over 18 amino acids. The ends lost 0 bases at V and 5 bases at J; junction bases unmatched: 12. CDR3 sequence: CASSLGRGTQGARNTIYF. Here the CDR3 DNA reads TGTGCCAGCAGCTTAGGGCGCGGAACTCAGGGGGCAAGAAACACCATATATTTT.

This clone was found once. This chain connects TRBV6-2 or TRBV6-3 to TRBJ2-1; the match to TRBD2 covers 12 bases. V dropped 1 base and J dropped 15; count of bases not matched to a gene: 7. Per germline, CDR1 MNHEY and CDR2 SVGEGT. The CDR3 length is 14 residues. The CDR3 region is CASSYWASGRAMFF. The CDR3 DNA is TGTGCCAGCAGTTACTGGGCTAGCGGGAGGGCCATGTTCTTC.

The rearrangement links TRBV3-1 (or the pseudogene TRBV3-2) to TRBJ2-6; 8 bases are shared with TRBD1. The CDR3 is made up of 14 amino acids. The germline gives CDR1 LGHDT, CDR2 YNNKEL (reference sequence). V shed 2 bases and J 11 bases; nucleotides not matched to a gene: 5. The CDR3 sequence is CASSQRTGLDVLTF. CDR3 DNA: TGTGCCAGCAGCCAACGGACAGGGTTGGACGTCCTGACTTTC.

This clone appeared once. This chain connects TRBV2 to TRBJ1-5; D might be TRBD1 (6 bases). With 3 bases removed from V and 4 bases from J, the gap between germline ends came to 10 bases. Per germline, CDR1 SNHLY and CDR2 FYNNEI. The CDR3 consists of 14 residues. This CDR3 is CASSERTANQPQHF. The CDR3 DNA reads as TGTGCCAGCAGTGAGAGGACAGCTAATCAGCCCCAGCATTTT.

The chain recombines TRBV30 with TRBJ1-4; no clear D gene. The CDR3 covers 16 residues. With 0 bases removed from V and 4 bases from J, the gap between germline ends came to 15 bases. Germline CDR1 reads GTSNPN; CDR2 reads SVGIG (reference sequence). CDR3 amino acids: CAWSVRMVRNNEKLFF. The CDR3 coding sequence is TGTGCCTGGAGTGTACGTATGGTGAGAAATAATGAAAAACTGTTTTTT.

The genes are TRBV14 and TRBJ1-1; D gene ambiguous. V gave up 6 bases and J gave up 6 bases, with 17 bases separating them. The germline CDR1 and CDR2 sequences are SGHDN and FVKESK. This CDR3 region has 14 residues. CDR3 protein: CASRKSGFGAEAFF. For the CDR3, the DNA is TGTGCCAGCAGGAAGAGCGGGTTTGGGGCTGAAGCTTTCTTT.

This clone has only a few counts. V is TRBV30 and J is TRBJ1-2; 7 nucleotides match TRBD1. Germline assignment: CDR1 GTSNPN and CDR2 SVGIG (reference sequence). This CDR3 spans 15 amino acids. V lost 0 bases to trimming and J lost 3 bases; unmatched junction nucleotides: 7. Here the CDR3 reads CAWSVGQGDYYGYTF. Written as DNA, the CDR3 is TGTGCCTGGAGTGTAGGGCAGGGGGATTACTATGGCTACACCTTC.

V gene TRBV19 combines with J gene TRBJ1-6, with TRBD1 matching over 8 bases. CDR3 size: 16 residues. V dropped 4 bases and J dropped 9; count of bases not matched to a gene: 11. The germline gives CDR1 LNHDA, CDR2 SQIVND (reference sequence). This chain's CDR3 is CASSNDFQGAVSPLHF. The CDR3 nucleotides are TGTGCCAGTAGTAACGACTTCCAGGGGGCGGTTTCACCCCTCCACTTT.

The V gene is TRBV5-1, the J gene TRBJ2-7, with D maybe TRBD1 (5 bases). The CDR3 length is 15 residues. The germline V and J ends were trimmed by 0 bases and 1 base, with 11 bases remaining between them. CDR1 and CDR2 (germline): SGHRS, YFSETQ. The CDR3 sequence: CASSLDPGLSYEQYF. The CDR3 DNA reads TGCGCCAGCAGCTTGGATCCAGGGCTATCCTACGAGCAGTACTTC.

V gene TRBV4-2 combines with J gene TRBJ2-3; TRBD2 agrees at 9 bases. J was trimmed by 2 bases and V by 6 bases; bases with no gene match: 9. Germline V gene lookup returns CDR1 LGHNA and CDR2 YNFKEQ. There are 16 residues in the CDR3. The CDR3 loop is CASRGLAGAFTDTQYF. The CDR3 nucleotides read TGTGCCAGCAGGGGGTTAGCGGGGGCGTTCACAGATACGCAGTATTTT.

The CDR3 DNA is TGTGCCAGCAGTTACCCTCCCATATGGGGGGGATTGTTTCCTGAAGCTTTCTTT. The encoded protein is CASSYPPIWGGLFPEAFF. This sequence joins TRBV6-2 or TRBV6-3 and TRBJ1-1, with a possible D match to TRBD1 (5 bases). The CDR3 length is 18 residues. The germline V and J ends were trimmed by 2 bases and 6 bases, with 25 bases remaining between them. Germline V CDR1 and CDR2: MNHEY, SVGEGT.

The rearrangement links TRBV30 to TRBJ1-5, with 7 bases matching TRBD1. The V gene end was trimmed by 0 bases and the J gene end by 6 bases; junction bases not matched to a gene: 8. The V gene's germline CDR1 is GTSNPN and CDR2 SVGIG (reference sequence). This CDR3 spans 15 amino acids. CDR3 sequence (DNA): TGTGCCTGGAGTGTTAAGGGGGCTGGTATTCAGCCCCAGCATTTT. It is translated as CAWSVKGAGIQPQHF.

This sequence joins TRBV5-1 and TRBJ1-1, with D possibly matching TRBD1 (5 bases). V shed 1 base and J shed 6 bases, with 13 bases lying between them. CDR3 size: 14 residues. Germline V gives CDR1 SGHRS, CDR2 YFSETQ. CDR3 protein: CASSLTGGTSEAFF. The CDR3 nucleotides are TGCGCCAGCAGCTTGACTGGGGGGACCTCTGAAGCTTTCTTT.

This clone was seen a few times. As DNA, the CDR3 is TGTGCCAGCAGCCCGTCTATTGAGCAGTTCTTC. Protein product: CASSPSIEQFF. V and J are TRBV2 and TRBJ2-1; D is unclear. The CDR3 loop spans 11 amino acids. Germline V gene sequence: CDR1 SNHLY, CDR2 FYNNEI. V was clipped by 6 bases and J by 9 bases, with 9 bases between them.

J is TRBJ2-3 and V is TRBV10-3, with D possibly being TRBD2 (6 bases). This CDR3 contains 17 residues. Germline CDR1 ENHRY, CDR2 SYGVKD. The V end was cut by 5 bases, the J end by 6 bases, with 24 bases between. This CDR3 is CAISQSLLAAITDTQYF. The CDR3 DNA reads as TGTGCCATCAGTCAATCACTACTAGCCGCGATCACTGATACGCAGTATTTT.

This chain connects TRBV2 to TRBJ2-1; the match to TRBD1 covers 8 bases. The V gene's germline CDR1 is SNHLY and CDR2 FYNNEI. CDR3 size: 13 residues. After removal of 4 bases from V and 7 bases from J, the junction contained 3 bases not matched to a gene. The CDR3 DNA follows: TGTGCCAGCAGTGGTCAGGGGGCTAATGAGCAGTTCTTC. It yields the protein CASSGQGANEQFF.

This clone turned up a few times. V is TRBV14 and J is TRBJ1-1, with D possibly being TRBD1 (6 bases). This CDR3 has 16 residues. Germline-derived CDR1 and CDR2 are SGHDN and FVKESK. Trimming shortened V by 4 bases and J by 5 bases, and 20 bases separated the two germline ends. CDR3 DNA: TGTGCCAGCAGCCGTGGGGGGGCGGGAGTTGGGACTGAAGCTTTCTTT. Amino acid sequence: CASSRGGAGVGTEAFF.

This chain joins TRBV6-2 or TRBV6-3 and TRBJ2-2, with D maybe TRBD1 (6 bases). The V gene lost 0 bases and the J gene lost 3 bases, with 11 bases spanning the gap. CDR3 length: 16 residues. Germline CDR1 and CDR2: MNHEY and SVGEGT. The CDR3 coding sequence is TGTGCCAGCAGTTACTCGAAGGGACAACACACCGGGGAGCTGTTTTTT. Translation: CASSYSKGQHTGELFF.

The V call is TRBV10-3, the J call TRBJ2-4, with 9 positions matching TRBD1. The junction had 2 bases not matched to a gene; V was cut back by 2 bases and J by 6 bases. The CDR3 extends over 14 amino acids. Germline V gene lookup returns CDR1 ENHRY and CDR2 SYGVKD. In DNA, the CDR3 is TGTGCCATCAGTGAGAGGGACAGGGTAAACATTCAGTACTTC. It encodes CAISERDRVNIQYF.

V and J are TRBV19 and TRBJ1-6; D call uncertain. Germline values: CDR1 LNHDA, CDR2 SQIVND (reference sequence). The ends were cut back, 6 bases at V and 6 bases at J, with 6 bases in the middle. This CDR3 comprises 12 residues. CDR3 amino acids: CASSPFNSPLHF. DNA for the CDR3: TGTGCCAGTAGCCCTTTTAATTCACCCCTCCACTTT.

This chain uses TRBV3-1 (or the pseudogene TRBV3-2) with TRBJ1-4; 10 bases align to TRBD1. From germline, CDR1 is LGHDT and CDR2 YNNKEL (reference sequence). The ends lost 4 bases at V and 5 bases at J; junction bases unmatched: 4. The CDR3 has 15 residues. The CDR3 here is CASSRGGQGNEKLFF. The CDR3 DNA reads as TGTGCCAGCAGCCGGGGGGGACAGGGGAATGAAAAACTGTTTTTT.

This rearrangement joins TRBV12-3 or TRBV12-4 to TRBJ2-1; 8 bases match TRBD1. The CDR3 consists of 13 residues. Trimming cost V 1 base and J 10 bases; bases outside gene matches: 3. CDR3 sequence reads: CASSLGTGKEQFF. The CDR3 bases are TGTGCCAGCAGTTTAGGGACAGGGAAAGAGCAGTTCTTC.

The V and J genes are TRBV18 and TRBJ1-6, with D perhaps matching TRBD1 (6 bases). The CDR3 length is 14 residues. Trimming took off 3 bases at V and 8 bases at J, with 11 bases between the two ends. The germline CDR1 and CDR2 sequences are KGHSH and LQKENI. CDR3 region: CASSPTGLDSPLHF. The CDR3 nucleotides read TGTGCCAGCTCACCCACAGGGTTGGATTCACCCCTCCACTTT.

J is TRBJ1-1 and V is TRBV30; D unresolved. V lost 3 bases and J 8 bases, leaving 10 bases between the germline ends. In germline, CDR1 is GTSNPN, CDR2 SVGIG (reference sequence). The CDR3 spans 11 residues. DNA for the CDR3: TGTGCCTGGAGCGCTTCAGGCGAAGCTTTCTTT. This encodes CAWSASGEAFF.

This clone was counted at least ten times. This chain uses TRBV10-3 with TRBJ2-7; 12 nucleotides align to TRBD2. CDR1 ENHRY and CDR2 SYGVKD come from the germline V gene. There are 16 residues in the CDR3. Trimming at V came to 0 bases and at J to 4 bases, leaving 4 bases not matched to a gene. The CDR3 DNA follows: TGTGCCATCAGTGAGTCTTCGACTAGCGGGAGTTACGAGCAGTACTTC. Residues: CAISESSTSGSYEQYF.

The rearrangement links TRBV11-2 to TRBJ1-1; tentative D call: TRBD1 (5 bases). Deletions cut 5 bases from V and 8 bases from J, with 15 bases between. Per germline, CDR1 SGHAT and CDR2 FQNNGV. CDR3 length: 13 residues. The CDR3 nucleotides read TGTGCCAGCAGCGCAATAGTAGGGGAAGAAGCTTTCTTT. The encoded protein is CASSAIVGEEAFF.